A selection of T cell receptor beta chains follows, all from one sample in a study of Ad26.COV2.S vaccination and SARS-CoV-2 variants. Assay: immunoSEQ multiplex PCR; the TCRdb copy retains only in-frame clones and omits some. The profile shows about 440,000 clones, roughly 87% of them singletons. The starting material was peripheral blood, obtained in a trial of Ad26.COV2.S vaccine versus placebo. These receptors were collected from a person between 18 and 65 years old who received the Ad26.COV2.S COVID-19 vaccine or a placebo. CDR3s include the opening cysteine and the closing phenylalanine or tryptophan. The D gene is left open where the match is weak. Clone size is not always given. Where it is, it says once, few, many or a class for expanded clones.

.	TRBV7-8	TRBJ2-1	TRBD1	CASSLMGQFNNEQFF	TGTGCCAGCAGCTTAATGGGACAGTTCAACAATGAGCAGTTCTTC
once	TRBV6-5	TRBJ2-1	.	CASSRGSVSGNEQFF	TGTGCCAGCAGCCGAGGATCCGTGAGCGGCAATGAGCAGTTCTTC
.	TRBV5-4	TRBJ2-1	TRBD2	CASRAGGGRAYNEQFF	TGTGCCAGCAGAGCGGGGGGCGGGAGGGCTTACAATGAGCAGTTCTTC
.	TRBV6-2/TRBV6-3	TRBJ1-1	.	CASSRGGLRTEAFF	TGTGCCAGCAGTAGGGGGGGGTTGAGGACTGAAGCTTTCTTT
.	TRBV5-1	TRBJ1-5	.	CASSLDGDSNQPQHF	TGCGCCAGCAGCTTGGATGGGGATAGCAATCAGCCCCAGCATTTT
once	TRBV4-2	TRBJ2-5	.	CASSQDQGLGTLYF	TGTGCCAGCAGCCAAGATCAGGGTCTAGGGACCCTTTACTTC
few	TRBV7-9	TRBJ2-1	TRBD2	CASSGLTSGSPSYNEQFF	TGTGCCAGCAGCGGACTGACTAGCGGGAGCCCCTCCTACAATGAGCAGTTCTTC
.	TRBV19	TRBJ2-5	.	CASSGPGETQYF	TGTGCCAGTAGTGGGCCGGGGGAGACCCAGTACTTC
.	TRBV27	TRBJ2-5	TRBD2	CASRPSGRGVTQYF	TGTGCCAGCAGACCTAGCGGGAGAGGGGTGACCCAGTACTTC
.	TRBV27	TRBJ1-4	.	CASSLYGRIATNEKLFF	TGTGCCAGCAGTTTATATGGTCGGATTGCAACTAATGAAAAACTGTTTTTT
.	TRBV27	TRBJ2-7	.	CASRGRADPSYEQYF	TGTGCCAGCAGGGGGCGGGCGGACCCCTCCTACGAGCAGTACTTC
.	TRBV5-1	TRBJ2-7	TRBD2	CASSLGAGGLAAYEQYF	TGCGCCAGCAGCTTGGGGGCCGGGGGTCTAGCGGCCTACGAGCAGTACTTC
.	TRBV30	TRBJ2-5	.	CAWSRGRRTEETQYF	TGTGCCTGGAGTCGTGGCCGCCGGACAGAGGAGACCCAGTACTTC
.	TRBV7-8	TRBJ2-5	TRBD1	CASSPGQGPQYF	TGTGCCAGCAGCCCCGGACAGGGTCCACAGTACTTC
.	TRBV11-2	TRBJ1-1	.	CASSRGGENTEAFF	TGTGCCAGCAGCCGCGGAGGCGAGAACACTGAAGCTTTCTTT
.	TRBV9	TRBJ2-5	TRBD1	CASGGTGRLVETQYF	TGTGCCAGCGGCGGGACAGGACGTCTGGTCGAGACCCAGTACTTC
.	TRBV6-5	TRBJ2-2	TRBD1	CASSSDRGMAGELFF	TGTGCCAGCAGTTCCGACAGGGGAATGGCCGGGGAGCTGTTTTTT
.	TRBV2	TRBJ1-1	.	CASTLGVNTEAFF	TGTGCCAGCACCCTGGGGGTGAACACTGAAGCTTTCTTT
.	TRBV9	TRBJ1-2	TRBD1	CASSVGQGAYGYTF	TGTGCCAGCAGCGTAGGACAGGGGGCGTATGGCTACACCTTC
.	TRBV29-1	TRBJ2-7	TRBD1	CSVGGQGPYEQYF	TGCAGCGTTGGGGGACAGGGCCCCTACGAGCAGTACTTC
few	TRBV6-2/TRBV6-3	TRBJ2-7	TRBD2	CASSYVLGTSGSDEQYF	TGTGCCAGCAGTTACGTATTAGGGACTAGCGGGAGTGACGAGCAGTACTTC
.	TRBV21-1	TRBJ2-1	.	CASSKAGRVGNNEQFF	TGTGCCAGCAGCAAAGCAGGGCGGGTGGGTAACAATGAGCAGTTCTTC
.	TRBV5-4	TRBJ2-7	.	CASSLGVLSDRSYEQYF	TGTGCCAGCAGCTTGGGGGTCCTAAGCGATCGTTCCTACGAGCAGTACTTC
.	TRBV7-9	TRBJ1-2	.	CASSHTRETAANYGYTF	TGTGCCAGCAGCCACACGAGGGAGACTGCAGCTAACTATGGCTACACCTTC
.	TRBV28	TRBJ1-2	.	CASSSEWKWEGYTF	TGTGCCAGCAGTTCGGAGTGGAAGTGGGAGGGCTACACCTTC
.	TRBV11-2	TRBJ2-1	.	CASSYGIDSYNEQFF	TGTGCCAGCAGCTACGGGATAGACTCCTACAATGAGCAGTTCTTC
few	TRBV30	TRBJ2-3	.	CAWSVGSNIGTQYF	TGTGCCTGGAGTGTGGGGTCTAACATAGGTACGCAGTATTTT
.	TRBV18	TRBJ1-5	TRBD1	CASSQQGAHSNQPQHF	TGTGCCAGCTCTCAACAGGGGGCACATAGCAATCAGCCCCAGCATTTT
once	TRBV5-6	TRBJ2-2	TRBD2	CASSVGLADTGELFF	TGTGCCAGCAGTGTGGGACTAGCGGACACCGGGGAGCTGTTTTTT
.	TRBV5-1	TRBJ2-1	TRBD2	CASRYRTSSYNEQFF	TGCGCCAGCAGATATCGGACTAGCTCCTACAATGAGCAGTTCTTC
.	TRBV15	TRBJ2-3	.	CATSRDRAAYTDTQYF	TGTGCCACCAGCAGAGATAGGGCTGCATACACAGATACGCAGTATTTT
.	TRBV24-1	TRBJ2-1	TRBD2	CATSDPGLAGSGKFF	TGTGCCACCAGTGATCCTGGACTAGCGGGGAGCGGGAAGTTCTTC
.	TRBV28	TRBJ1-5	TRBD1	CASRPGGASNQPQHF	TGTGCCAGCAGACCAGGGGGAGCAAGCAATCAGCCCCAGCATTTT
.	TRBV5-4	TRBJ2-6	TRBD1	CASSFQGARGANVLTF	TGTGCCAGCAGCTTCCAGGGGGCGCGAGGGGCCAACGTCCTGACTTTC
.	TRBV7-3	TRBJ2-3	TRBD2	CASSPAGGLDTQYF	TGTGCCAGCAGCCCAGCGGGAGGTTTAGATACGCAGTATTTT
.	TRBV9	TRBJ2-3	.	CASSPRWGSTDTQYF	TGTGCCAGCAGCCCAAGGTGGGGGTCCACAGATACGCAGTATTTT
.	TRBV19	TRBJ2-3	TRBD1	CASSLDRAGGTDTQYF	TGTGCCAGTAGCCTCGACAGGGCAGGAGGCACAGATACGCAGTATTTT
.	TRBV5-4	TRBJ2-7	TRBD2	CASSFRTSGRGEQYF	TGTGCCAGCAGCTTCAGGACTAGCGGGAGGGGCGAGCAGTACTTC
.	TRBV7-3	TRBJ2-2	.	CASSLGGTINTGELFF	TGTGCCAGCAGCTTAGGCGGGACGATTAACACCGGGGAGCTGTTTTTT
.	TRBV7-8	TRBJ1-3	.	CASKPGGRMSSGNTIYF	TGTGCCAGCAAGCCCGGGGGACGGATGAGTTCTGGAAACACCATATATTTT
.	TRBV27	TRBJ1-2	TRBD1	CASGSRGYYGYTF	TGTGCCAGCGGATCCAGGGGGTACTATGGCTACACCTTC
.	TRBV18	TRBJ2-5	TRBD2	CASSPRTSQETQYF	TGTGCCAGCTCACCTCGGACTAGTCAAGAGACCCAGTACTTC
.	TRBV6-9	TRBJ2-3	TRBD1	CASVSGTGGDTQYF	TGTGCCAGCGTTTCGGGGACAGGGGGCGACACGCAGTATTTT